The 16 T cell receptor beta chains reported below all come from one sample, sequenced in a study of T cell repertoires in cytomegalovirus infection. Their antigens remain unidentified. MiXCR, applied by TCRdb to the reads, yields one record per CDR3 protein. The sample lists 640,000 or so distinct CDR3 sequences; around 30% were seen once. The specimen comprised cultured PBMCs, sampled from culture after CMV antigen stimulation. All receptors come from a human donor in good health (CMV status not recorded). Some clones in this sample may be carry-over from other donors' samples.

V is TRBV7-4 and J is TRBJ1-6; a possible D gene is TRBD1 (5 bases). CDR3 length: 14 amino acids. V gave up 1 base and J gave up 6 bases, with 7 bases separating them. Germline V gene sequence: CDR1 SGHVT, CDR2 SQSDAQ. In DNA, the CDR3 is TGTGCCAGCAGCTTAGATGGGGGTAATTCACCCCTCCACTTT. Translating it yields CASSLDGGNSPLHF.

The chain is built from TRBV11-3 and TRBJ2-3; D not resolved. V was clipped by 3 bases and J by 2 bases, with 15 bases between them. Germline CDR1 is SGHNT and CDR2 is YENEEA. This CDR3 has 16 amino acids. CDR3 amino acids: CASSFPRRHATDTQYF. Here the CDR3 DNA reads TGTGCCAGCAGCTTCCCAAGACGGCACGCCACAGATACGCAGTATTTT. The whole variable domain, filled in from reference TRBV11-3 and TRBJ2-3, reads EAGVVQSPRYKIIEKKQPVAFWCNPISGHNTLYWYLQNLGQGPELLIRYENEEAVDDSQLPKDRFSAERLKGVDSTLKIQPAELGDSAVYLCASSFPRRHATDTQYFGPGTRLTVL.

This clonotype was seen only a few times. The V and J genes are TRBV12-3 or TRBV12-4 and TRBJ2-6; the D gene is possibly TRBD2 (6 bases). The CDR3 is 18 amino acids. V lost 6 bases and J 2 bases, leaving 20 bases between the germline ends. CDR3 sequence reads: CASREGLSYRTGANVLTF. In DNA, the CDR3 is TGTGCCAGCAGGGAAGGACTAAGTTACAGAACTGGGGCCAACGTCCTGACTTTC.

V gene TRBV12-3 or TRBV12-4 combines with J gene TRBJ2-7, with a possible D match to TRBD2 (5 bases). The ends were cut back, 5 bases at V and 3 bases at J, with 11 bases in the middle. The CDR3 extends over 13 amino acids. This CDR3 reads CASSPGRDYEQYF. The CDR3 coding sequence is TGTGCCAGCAGTCCCGGACGGGACTACGAGCAGTACTTC.

The V and J genes are TRBV12-3 or TRBV12-4 and TRBJ2-3, with TRBD2 identical over 12 bases. This CDR3 has 17 residues. The V segment lost 6 bases and the J segment 5 bases; nucleotides outside the gene matches: 12. The CDR3 DNA reads TGTGCCAGCAGATTCGGACTAGCGGGAATTTTGCAAGATACGCAGTATTTT. Translation gives CASRFGLAGILQDTQYF.

The V call is TRBV5-1, the J call TRBJ2-7, with 7 bases identical to TRBD2. J gave up 3 bases and V 4 bases, and 19 bases lay outside the gene matches. Germline V CDR1 and CDR2: SGHRS, YFSETQ. The CDR3 runs to 18 residues. The CDR3 reads CASSKGKGLRVYNYEQYF. As DNA, the CDR3 is TGCGCCAGCAGCAAAGGCAAGGGACTAAGGGTCTATAACTACGAGCAGTACTTC.

This chain connects TRBV4-3 to TRBJ2-4; 10 positions match TRBD2. CDR1 and CDR2 from the germline V gene are LGHNA and YSLEER. This CDR3 has 15 residues. J was trimmed by 5 bases and V by 2 bases; bases with no gene match: 3. CDR3 sequence (DNA): TGCGCCAGCAGCCAACTAGCGGGAGTGGAAAACATTCAGTACTTC. Translating gives CASSQLAGVENIQYF.

The chain is built from TRBV20-1 and TRBJ2-3; TRBD2 aligns across 11 bases. Germline CDR1 DFQATT, CDR2 SNEGSKA (reference sequence). J lost 5 bases, V lost 4 bases, and 5 bases had no gene match. The CDR3 extends over 14 amino acids. The DNA of the CDR3 is TGCAGTGCTAACAGACTAGCGGGACTAGATACGCAGTATTTT. It yields the protein CSANRLAGLDTQYF.

The CDR3 sequence: CASMSGQGQMGNTEAFF. CDR3 DNA: TGTGCCAGCATGTCCGGTCAGGGCCAGATGGGGAACACTGAAGCTTTCTTT. The chain joins TRBV6-2 or TRBV6-3 to TRBJ1-1; D is possibly TRBD1 (5 bases). V was pared by 7 bases and J by 1 base, with 22 bases between. The germline gives CDR1 MNHEY, CDR2 SVGEGT. The CDR3 extends over 17 amino acids.

The chain has TRBV6-2 or TRBV6-3 and TRBJ1-5; D is uncertain. Trimming left V 0 bases short and J 7 bases short, with 10 bases between. CDR1 and CDR2 from the germline V gene are MNHEY and SVGEGT. The CDR3 extends over 14 amino acids. CDR3 bases: TGTGCCAGCAGTTACTCGACGGGAAAACAGCCCCAGCATTTT. As protein: CASSYSTGKQPQHF.

The gene calls are TRBV7-2 and TRBJ1-5; unclear D gene. CDR3 length: 13 amino acids. The germline V gene encodes CDR1 SGHTA and CDR2 FQGNSA. Trimming pared 5 bases from V and 9 bases from J, leaving 14 bases between. The CDR3 region is CASSPRPDGPQHF. CDR3 coding DNA: TGTGCCAGCAGCCCCCGCCCGGACGGGCCCCAGCATTTT.

The V call is TRBV27, the J call TRBJ1-4; unclear D gene. Trimming left V 2 bases short and J 1 base short, with 5 bases between. Germline V gives CDR1 MNHEY, CDR2 SMNVEV (reference sequence). This CDR3 contains 14 residues. The CDR3 DNA is TGTGCCAGCAGTTTAATGGGAACTAATGAAAAACTGTTTTTT. Residues: CASSLMGTNEKLFF.

V is TRBV6-2 or TRBV6-3 and J is TRBJ2-1; no reliable D call. This CDR3 is built from 15 residues. Germline CDR1 and CDR2: MNHEY and SVGEGT. The germline V and J ends were trimmed by 0 bases and 1 base, with 7 bases remaining between them. CDR3 sequence reads: CASSYSRPSYNEQFF. CDR3 DNA: TGTGCCAGCAGTTACTCACGGCCGTCCTACAATGAGCAGTTCTTC.

The chain recombines TRBV6-1 with TRBJ2-5; 10 positions agree with TRBD2. Germline CDR1 MNHNS, CDR2 SASEGT. The CDR3 is 16 amino acids. Trimming at V came to 6 bases and at J to 0 bases, leaving 7 bases not matched to a gene. The CDR3 is CASSPVSGGDQETQYF. For the CDR3, the DNA is TGTGCCAGCAGCCCGGTGAGCGGGGGGGACCAAGAGACCCAGTACTTC.

Notes on this clonotype: One base away lies a much larger clone, so this may be a sequencing read error. This chain uses TRBV6-8 with TRBJ2-5; a possible D gene is TRBD1 (5 bases). CDR3 length: 11 residues. CDR1 MNHGY and CDR2 SAAAGT come from the germline V gene. With 11 bases removed from V and 4 bases from J, the gap between germline ends came to 11 bases. CDR3 region: CAALRGETQYF. The CDR3 region has the DNA TGTGCCGCCCTTAGGGGAGAGACCCAGTACTTC.

CDR3: CATSTGHFTGELFF. In nucleotides, the CDR3 is TGTGCCACCTCGACAGGTCACTTTACCGGGGAGCTGTTTTTT. The V gene is TRBV12-3 or TRBV12-4, the J gene TRBJ2-2, with D possibly matching TRBD1 (6 bases). V was clipped by 10 bases and J by 5 bases, with 17 bases between them. CDR3 size: 14 residues.